This T cell receptor (beta chain) was documented in a study of T cell repertoires in cytomegalovirus infection. Study context: In the study, CMV epitopes included recently identified HLA-C-restricted and well-studied HLA-B-restricted ones.

V shed 4 bases and J 4 bases; nucleotides not matched to a gene: 9. Germline V lookup: CDR1 SGHRS, CDR2 YFSETQ. This CDR3 has 17 amino acids. Study-wide findings and caveats: Predominance within the ex vivo response was attributable to HLA-C-restricted CMV-specific TCR beta clonotypes.

Remarks on this clonotype: Its antigen is undetermined.

TCRdb processed the reads anew with MiXCR; each CDR3 protein has one entry. The table records a few hundred thousand distinct CDR3 sequences, roughly a third of them present only once. This sequence joins TRBV5-1 and TRBJ2-5; 14 nucleotides line up with TRBD2. The TCR sequence derives from a human donor in good health (CMV status not recorded). Some clones in this sample may be carry-over from other donors' samples. Here the sequenced sample was cultured PBMCs, taken from culture after CMV antigen stimulation. The CDR3, as DNA: TGCGCCAGCAGCCCGGGGACTAGCGGGAGAGGAGGAGAGACCCAGTACTTC. Protein product: CASSPGTSGRGGETQYF.